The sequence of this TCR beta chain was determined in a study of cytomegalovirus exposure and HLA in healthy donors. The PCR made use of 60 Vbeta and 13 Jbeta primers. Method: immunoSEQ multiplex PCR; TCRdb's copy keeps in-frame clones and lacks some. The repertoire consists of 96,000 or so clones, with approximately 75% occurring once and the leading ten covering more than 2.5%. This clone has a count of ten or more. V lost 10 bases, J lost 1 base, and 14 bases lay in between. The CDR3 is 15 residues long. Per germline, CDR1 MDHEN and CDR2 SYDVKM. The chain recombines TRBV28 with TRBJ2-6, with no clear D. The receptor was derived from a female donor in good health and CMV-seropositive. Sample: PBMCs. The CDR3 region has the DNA TGTGCCACCCTTGAAGCCCTATCTGGGGCCAACGTCCTGACTTTC. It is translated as CATLEALSGANVLTF.